The rows below give T cell receptor beta chains drawn from one sample of a study of T cells in localized non-small cell lung cancer. Sequencing was performed with immunoSEQ multiplex PCR; in TCRdb, only in-frame clones are kept and a portion is missing. This table has 130,000 or so clones, roughly 90% appearing once. The material was peripheral blood, obtained before any cancer treatment. Every receptor here comes from a female donor of 60 years or more with stage I lung adenocarcinoma. The CDR3 runs from the conserved cysteine through the conserved F or W. D genes are given only for firm matches. For some rows the clone size is stated as once, few or many, or as a class when expanded; others skip it.

v_call: TRBV5-6; j_call: TRBJ2-1; d_call: NA; clone_size: NA; cdr3_aa: CASTTSYEQFF; cdr3_nt: TGTGCCAGCACCACCAGTTATGAGCAGTTCTTC
v_call: TRBV27; j_call: TRBJ2-7; d_call: TRBD1; clone_size: NA; cdr3_aa: CASRHLTGALDEQYF; cdr3_nt: TGTGCCAGCAGACATCTGACAGGGGCGCTAGACGAGCAGTACTTC
v_call: TRBV7-9; j_call: TRBJ1-1; d_call: NA; clone_size: few; cdr3_aa: CASSLAGQNTEAFF; cdr3_nt: TGTGCCAGCAGCTTAGCGGGGCAGAACACTGAAGCTTTCTTT
v_call: TRBV18; j_call: TRBJ1-2; d_call: NA; clone_size: NA; cdr3_aa: CASSPDVSYGYTF; cdr3_nt: TGTGCCAGCTCACCGGACGTTTCCTATGGCTACACCTTC
v_call: TRBV5-6; j_call: TRBJ2-5; d_call: TRBD1; clone_size: once; cdr3_aa: CASKKQGARTETQYF; cdr3_nt: TGTGCCAGCAAAAAACAGGGGGCCAGAACAGAGACCCAGTACTTC
v_call: TRBV5-5; j_call: TRBJ1-2; d_call: NA; clone_size: NA; cdr3_aa: CASSLSSSNYGYTF; cdr3_nt: TGTGCCAGCAGCTTGTCGTCGTCTAACTATGGCTACACCTTC
v_call: TRBV7-3; j_call: TRBJ2-7; d_call: TRBD2; clone_size: NA; cdr3_aa: CASSLLAGGGEQYF; cdr3_nt: TGTGCCAGCAGCTTACTAGCGGGAGGGGGAGAGCAGTACTTC
v_call: TRBV30; j_call: TRBJ2-7; d_call: NA; clone_size: NA; cdr3_aa: CAWSASQYEQYF; cdr3_nt: TGTGCCTGGAGTGCGTCTCAATACGAGCAGTACTTC
v_call: TRBV11-3; j_call: TRBJ2-2; d_call: TRBD2; clone_size: NA; cdr3_aa: CASSKFSGRGGELFF; cdr3_nt: TGTGCCAGCAGCAAGTTCAGCGGGAGGGGCGGGGAGCTGTTTTTT
v_call: TRBV6-5; j_call: TRBJ2-7; d_call: TRBD1; clone_size: NA; cdr3_aa: CATRQGIADEQYF; cdr3_nt: TGTGCCACGAGACAGGGCATAGCAGACGAGCAGTACTTC
v_call: TRBV7-9; j_call: TRBJ2-5; d_call: NA; clone_size: NA; cdr3_aa: CASEGRQGSIRETQYF; cdr3_nt: TGTGCCAGCGAGGGGAGGCAGGGCTCGATCCGAGAGACCCAGTACTTC
v_call: TRBV7-3; j_call: TRBJ2-1; d_call: TRBD2; clone_size: NA; cdr3_aa: CASRPFAKSGSQFF; cdr3_nt: TGTGCCAGCCGCCCCTTTGCCAAAAGCGGGAGTCAGTTCTTC
v_call: TRBV5-4; j_call: TRBJ2-1; d_call: NA; clone_size: NA; cdr3_aa: CASSLAGSSYNEQFF; cdr3_nt: TGTGCCAGCAGCTTGGCTGGTAGCTCCTACAATGAGCAGTTCTTC
v_call: TRBV9; j_call: TRBJ2-7; d_call: NA; clone_size: few; cdr3_aa: CASNTGSDEQYF; cdr3_nt: TGTGCCAGCAATACAGGGTCTGACGAGCAGTACTTC
v_call: TRBV30; j_call: TRBJ2-7; d_call: NA; clone_size: NA; cdr3_aa: CAWKGGELQQYF; cdr3_nt: TGTGCCTGGAAAGGGGGAGAGTTACAGCAGTACTTC
v_call: TRBV11-3; j_call: TRBJ2-7; d_call: NA; clone_size: medium-sized; cdr3_aa: CASSFGQGYEQYF; cdr3_nt: TGTGCCAGCAGCTTTGGGCAGGGCTACGAGCAGTACTTC
v_call: TRBV28; j_call: TRBJ2-2; d_call: TRBD1; clone_size: NA; cdr3_aa: CASSRRQGRAGELFF; cdr3_nt: TGTGCCAGCAGTCGTCGACAGGGTCGGGCCGGGGAGCTGTTTTTT
v_call: TRBV19; j_call: TRBJ2-1; d_call: NA; clone_size: NA; cdr3_aa: CASMKRNSYNEQFF; cdr3_nt: TGTGCCAGTATGAAGAGGAACTCCTACAATGAGCAGTTCTTC
v_call: TRBV6-5; j_call: TRBJ2-7; d_call: TRBD2; clone_size: NA; cdr3_aa: CASRRGLRYEQYF; cdr3_nt: TGTGCCAGCAGACGGGGACTACGCTACGAGCAGTACTTC
v_call: TRBV5-5; j_call: TRBJ1-4; d_call: TRBD1; clone_size: NA; cdr3_aa: CASSWGQATNEKLFF; cdr3_nt: TGTGCCAGCAGCTGGGGACAGGCAACTAATGAAAAACTGTTTTTT